The T cell receptor (beta chain) described here comes from a study of blood T cell repertoires in COVID-19. Study-level background: Donors in the United States, Italy and Spain gave samples during acute or convalescent COVID-19. Nucleic acid was either cDNA or gDNA, and it came from T cells, B-cell-depleted T cells, or PBMCs.

Per the study methods: Estimates of nucleated cell counts were drawn from the amplification of reference gene primers. Repertoires were generated with immunoSEQ multiplex PCR, while TCRdb's copy carries only in-frame clones and drops some. V and J calls and clone size are as listed in that table; D and trimming were resolved from the DNA. The sample has 75,000 or so clones, 84% seen once. This CDR3 comprises 10 residues. Looked up from germline, CDR1 is SQVTM and CDR2 is ANQGSEA. V was pared by 7 bases and J by 3 bases, with 4 bases between. Input material: peripheral blood. The sequence was obtained from a man aged 45 to 65 with acute or convalescent COVID-19. The rearrangement uses TRBV29-1 and TRBJ1-3; D uncertain. CDR3 coding DNA: TGCAGCGCTTATGGAAACACCATATATTTT. Translating it yields CSAYGNTIYF.